The 3 T cell receptor beta chains given below trace back to one sample, sequenced in a study of cytomegalovirus exposure and HLA in healthy donors. Both 60 Vbeta primers and 13 Jbeta primers went into the PCR. Profiling relied on immunoSEQ multiplex PCR, and the TCRdb table lists in-frame clones only, not all of them. The data show more than 110,000 clones, 75% to 90% seen once. Sequenced input: PBMCs. Source of these receptors: a female donor in good health and CMV-seronegative.

The V gene is TRBV2, the J gene TRBJ1-2; perhaps TRBD1 as D (5 bases). The CDR3 extends over 15 amino acids. V shed 1 base and J shed 3 bases, with 12 bases lying between them. CDR1 and CDR2 from the germline V gene are SNHLY and FYNNEI. The CDR3 loop is CASSEGTTTYYGYTF. CDR3 nucleotides: TGTGCCAGCAGTGAAGGGACAACGACGTACTATGGCTACACCTTC.

The chain links TRBV7-9 to TRBJ1-1, with unresolved D. CDR3 size: 17 residues. The germline V gene encodes CDR1 SEHNR and CDR2 FQNEAQ (reference sequence). Trimming removed 6 bases from V and 0 bases from J, with 20 bases in between. The DNA of the CDR3 is TGTGCCAGCAGGCCTGTCGGGGAGGTGTGGATGAACACTGAAGCTTTCTTT. Its protein is CASRPVGEVWMNTEAFF.

The chain carries TRBV27 and TRBJ2-7, with 13 bases identical to TRBD2. CDR1 and CDR2 from the germline V gene are MNHEY and SMNVEV (reference sequence). The CDR3 spans 14 residues. Trimming at V came to 7 bases and at J to 3 bases, leaving 3 bases not matched to a gene. The CDR3 reads CASNGTSGNYEQYF. CDR3 nucleotide sequence: TGTGCCAGCAACGGGACTAGCGGGAACTACGAGCAGTACTTC.